This T cell receptor beta chain was recorded in a study of molecular identifiers for immune sequencing clone quantification. TCRdb reanalysed the PCR reads using MiXCR and keeps one entry per CDR3 protein. This table has 50,000 to 75,000 distinct CDR3 sequences, 15% to 20% appearing once. Germline assignment: CDR1 MNHEY and CDR2 SVGAGI. The J segment lost 5 bases and the V segment lost 0 bases, leaving 0 bases of the junction unmatched. This CDR3 has 13 residues. The V and J genes are TRBV6-5 and TRBJ2-5, with 7 bases aligning to TRBD2. This sequence originates from a human donor in good health. Some libraries in this study had Jurkat cell RNA spiked in. Input material: naive CD8+ T cells from blood, with Jurkat cell RNA spiked in. Documented subset: FACS-sorted CD8+CD4-CCR7+CD45RA+ naive T cells. CDR3 sequence: CASSYSRGETQYF. CDR3 coding DNA: TGTGCCAGCAGTTACTCGCGGGGGGAGACCCAGTACTTC.